A single sample is the source of the 17 T cell receptor beta chains below, sequenced in a study of blood T cells in healthy people across ages. With a J-beta primer mix and a sample-barcoded 5' primer, a second PCR ran 7 to 11 cycles. TCRdb processed the 5' RACE reads anew with MiXCR; each CDR3 protein has one entry. The sample has over 1.5 million distinct CDR3 sequences; roughly 52% are singletons. What was sequenced was blood. The receptors come from a woman between 35 and 50 years old in good health.

The sample holds a few counts of this clonotype. V usage is TRBV28 and J usage is TRBJ2-1, with 9 bases lining up with TRBD1. With V trimmed by 2 bases and J by 2 bases, 4 bases remained unmatched. The CDR3 loop spans 16 amino acids. Germline V gene sequence: CDR1 MDHEN, CDR2 SYDVKM. Here the CDR3 reads CASSLTGQGTYNEQFF. DNA of the CDR3: TGTGCCAGCAGTTTAACGGGACAGGGTACCTACAATGAGCAGTTCTTC.

A few counts support this clonotype. Here the CDR3 reads CASSLHPGQGTDTQYF. The CDR3, as DNA: TGCGCCAGCAGCTTACACCCGGGACAGGGCACAGATACGCAGTATTTT. The chain recombines TRBV5-1 with TRBJ2-3, with 8 bases identical to TRBD1. The length of the CDR3 is 16 residues. Germline V gene lookup returns CDR1 SGHRS and CDR2 YFSETQ. V was clipped by 2 bases and J by 1 base; unmatched bases: 6.

The chain joins TRBV12-3 or TRBV12-4 to TRBJ2-2; TRBD2 is a possible D gene (6 bases). The CDR3 sequence is 15 residues long. Trimming cost V 6 bases and J 1 base, with 12 bases left between them. This chain's CDR3 is CASSPGDENTGELFF. DNA for the CDR3: TGTGCCAGCAGCCCGGGGGACGAGAACACCGGGGAGCTGTTTTTT.

V gene TRBV6-1 combines with J gene TRBJ2-2; 9 bases match TRBD1. From germline, CDR1 is MNHNS and CDR2 SASEGT. After removal of 4 bases from V and 6 bases from J, the junction contained 3 bases not matched to a gene. The CDR3 spans 14 residues. The CDR3 sequence: CASSGTGAAGELFF. CDR3 DNA sequence: TGTGCCAGCAGTGGGACAGGGGCAGCCGGGGAGCTGTTTTTT.

This sequence joins TRBV7-9 and TRBJ2-5; a possible D gene is TRBD1 (6 bases). The CDR3 runs 18 residues. Trimming left V 1 base short and J 11 bases short, with 29 bases between. Germline lookup yields CDR1 SEHNR and CDR2 FQNEAQ (reference sequence). The CDR3 spells CASSLVVPQGRMSNEQYF. In DNA, the CDR3 is TGTGCCAGCAGCTTAGTGGTTCCCCAGGGGCGTATGAGCAATGAGCAGTACTTC.

J is TRBJ2-1 and V is TRBV12-3 or TRBV12-4; TRBD1 aligns across 8 bases. V was pared by 4 bases and J by 0 bases, with 8 bases of the junction left unmatched. The CDR3 has 17 residues. CDR3 residues: CASSSGQALSSYNEQFF. CDR3 DNA sequence: TGTGCCAGCAGTTCGGGACAGGCGCTGAGCTCCTACAATGAGCAGTTCTTC.

This clonotype was picked up a small number of times. V and J are TRBV16 and TRBJ1-5, with a possible D match to TRBD1 (5 bases). V lost 6 bases to trimming and J lost 0 bases, with 12 bases between them. CDR3 size: 15 residues. Per germline, CDR1 KGHSY and CDR2 FQNENV. The CDR3 loop reads CASSPRGVSNQPQHF. For the CDR3, the DNA is TGTGCCAGCAGTCCTCGGGGGGTTAGCAATCAGCCCCAGCATTTT.

This chain uses TRBV5-1 with TRBJ2-1; 9 bases fit TRBD2. Germline V CDR1 and CDR2: SGHRS, YFSETQ. J was trimmed by 5 bases and V by 4 bases; bases with no gene match: 13. CDR3 length equals 17 residues. The CDR3 loop reads CASSPRGSSGEHNEQFF. The DNA of the CDR3 is TGCGCCAGCAGCCCCCGAGGATCTAGCGGGGAACACAATGAGCAGTTCTTC.

The chain recombines TRBV5-1 with TRBJ2-3, with D possibly TRBD1 on 6 matching bases. The CDR3 consists of 16 residues. V lost 4 bases to trimming and J lost 5 bases, with 20 bases between them. Germline CDR1 and CDR2: SGHRS and YFSETQ. The CDR3 reads CASSMSTGRGGDTQYF. In nucleotides, the CDR3 is TGCGCCAGCAGCATGTCGACAGGACGGGGTGGAGATACGCAGTATTTT.

The genes are TRBV15 and TRBJ2-5, with D possibly TRBD1 on 6 matching bases. The CDR3 loop spans 16 amino acids. V was shortened by 4 bases and J by 7 bases, with 22 bases between the two germline ends. CDR1 and CDR2 (germline): LNHNV, YYDKDF (reference sequence). CDR3 amino acids: CATSIQGPAERGTQYF. In nucleotides, the CDR3 is TGTGCCACCAGCATTCAGGGGCCAGCTGAGAGGGGGACCCAGTACTTC.

The gene calls are TRBV28 and TRBJ1-2, with a tentative D call TRBD1 (6 bases). The CDR3 runs to 15 residues. Trimming removed 10 bases from V and 0 bases from J, with 18 bases in between. CDR1 is MDHEN and CDR2 is SYDVKM in the germline V gene. CDR3 region: CATGVTGRANYGYTF. CDR3 DNA sequence: TGTGCCACAGGGGTGACAGGCCGAGCTAACTATGGCTACACCTTC.

The chain has TRBV4-3 and TRBJ1-2, with no clear D. The CDR3 is made up of 15 amino acids. Trimming pared 4 bases from V and 1 base from J, leaving 13 bases between. CDR1 is LGHNA, CDR2 YSLEER, per germline. The CDR3 DNA reads TGCGCCAGCAGCCCAGGAGACGAACTTAACTATGGCTACACCTTC. This encodes CASSPGDELNYGYTF.

The gene calls are TRBV10-3 and TRBJ2-3; a possible D gene is TRBD1 (5 bases). The germline CDR1 and CDR2 sequences are ENHRY and SYGVKD. The CDR3 is 14 amino acids. V dropped 5 bases and J dropped 5 bases, with 14 bases sitting between them. CDR3: CAISQGISIDTQYF. Written as DNA, the CDR3 is TGTGCCATCAGTCAGGGCATTTCGATAGATACGCAGTATTTT.

The J gene is TRBJ1-2, the V gene TRBV28; no definite D call. Per the germline V gene, CDR1 is MDHEN and CDR2 is SYDVKM. The CDR3 runs to 15 residues. With 7 bases removed from V and 2 bases from J, the gap between germline ends came to 17 bases. CDR3 nucleotides: TGTGCCAGCACCCCGGGCGACTCCTCAAACTATGGCTACACCTTC. It specifies CASTPGDSSNYGYTF.

This clonotype was counted at least ten times. V usage is TRBV12-3 or TRBV12-4 and J usage is TRBJ2-5; D might be TRBD1 or TRBD2, each matching 5 bases. Trimming took 1 base from V and 5 from J, leaving 11 bases between them. The CDR3 is made up of 14 amino acids. Here the CDR3 DNA reads TGTGCCAGCAGTTTAGATGAGGGGACGGAGACCCAGTACTTC. Translation: CASSLDEGTETQYF.

This clonotype has a handful of counts. This CDR3 is CASSKRPFVTGSSYEQYF. For the CDR3, the DNA is TGTGCCAGCAGCAAAAGACCCTTCGTAACAGGTAGCTCCTACGAGCAGTACTTC. The chain uses TRBV9 and TRBJ2-4; tentative D call: TRBD1 (5 bases). The end of the DNA fits TRBJ2-7 better, so the J call may be wrong. This CDR3 spans 18 amino acids. CDR1 is SGDLS and CDR2 is YYNGEE in the germline V gene.

Only a few counts were recorded for this clonotype. The chain employs TRBV15 and TRBJ2-4, with D unclear. The DNA end is a closer match to TRBJ2-7, so the J assignment may be wrong. CDR3 length: 15 residues. The germline CDR1 and CDR2 sequences are LNHNV and YYDKDF (reference sequence). The CDR3 region has the DNA TGTGCCACCAGCAGAGATAGGAACACCCGGAGCGAGCAGTACTTC. It is translated as CATSRDRNTRSEQYF.